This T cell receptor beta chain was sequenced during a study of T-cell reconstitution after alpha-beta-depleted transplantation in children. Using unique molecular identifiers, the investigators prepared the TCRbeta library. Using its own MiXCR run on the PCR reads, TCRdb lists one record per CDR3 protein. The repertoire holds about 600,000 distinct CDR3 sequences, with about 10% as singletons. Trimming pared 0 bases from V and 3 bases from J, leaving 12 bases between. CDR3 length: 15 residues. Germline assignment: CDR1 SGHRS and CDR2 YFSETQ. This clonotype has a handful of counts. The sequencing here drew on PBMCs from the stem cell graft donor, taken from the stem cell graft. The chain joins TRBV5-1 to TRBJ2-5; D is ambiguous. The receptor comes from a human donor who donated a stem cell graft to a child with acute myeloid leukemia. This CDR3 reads CASSLAPPREETQYF. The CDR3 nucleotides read TGCGCCAGCAGCTTGGCCCCACCAAGGGAAGAGACCCAGTACTTC.